These 15 T cell receptor beta chains were all obtained from the same sample, sequenced in a study of cytotoxic CD8 clonotypes in ibrutinib-treated CLL. Libraries were prepared by immunoSEQ multiplex PCR; TCRdb keeps only in-frame clonotypes and omits some of them. The table has approximately 140,000 clones, approximately 75% seen once; the top ten hold approximately 30%. The material sequenced was PBMCs, taken after 12 months of ibrutinib treatment. The receptors derive from a human donor with chronic lymphocytic leukemia.

The V and J genes are TRBV7-2 and TRBJ2-5, with TRBD2 matching 9 bases. V lost 5 bases to trimming and J lost 4 bases; unmatched junction nucleotides: 11. CDR3 size: 16 residues. Germline V gives CDR1 SGHTA, CDR2 FQGNSA. CDR3 sequence reads: CASSPRRAGGGETQYF. The CDR3 DNA follows: TGTGCCAGCAGCCCCCGTCGGGCGGGGGGGGGAGAGACCCAGTACTTC.

This clone was counted a few times. The chain uses TRBV2 and TRBJ1-2; weak D call: TRBD1 (5 bases). The length of the CDR3 is 12 residues. V was shortened by 8 bases and J by 1 base, with 8 bases between the two germline ends. Germline V gene lookup returns CDR1 SNHLY and CDR2 FYNNEI. CDR3 residues: CASVGVNYGYTF. The CDR3 coding sequence is TGTGCCAGCGTAGGGGTTAACTATGGCTACACCTTC.

V usage is TRBV5-4 and J usage is TRBJ2-5, with 10 bases that match TRBD2. Losses at the gene ends were 3 bases for V and 2 bases for J; bases not matched to a gene: 7. Germline CDR1 is SGHNT and CDR2 is YYREEE (reference sequence). This CDR3 is built from 16 residues. The CDR3 sequence: CASSSASGGGQETQYF. CDR3 nucleotides: TGTGCCAGCAGCTCAGCTAGCGGGGGAGGACAAGAGACCCAGTACTTC.

This chain uses TRBV29-1 with TRBJ2-6; 7 bases map to TRBD1. CDR1 is SQVTM and CDR2 is ANQGSEA in the germline V gene. The CDR3 runs 14 residues. V was pared by 7 bases and J by 4 bases, with 7 bases of the junction left unmatched. DNA for the CDR3: TGCAGCGCCGGAACAGGGGACGGGGCCAACGTCCTGACTTTC. It yields the protein CSAGTGDGANVLTF.

The rearrangement uses TRBV6-1 and TRBJ1-1, with 7 bases matching TRBD1. The CDR3 runs to 14 residues. Germline V gene sequence: CDR1 MNHNS, CDR2 SASEGT. Germline trimming cut 2 bases from V and 5 bases from J; bases unmatched to any gene: 5. The CDR3 DNA reads TGTGCCAGCAGTGAAAGACAGGGACTGACTGAAGCTTTCTTT. Translating gives CASSERQGLTEAFF.

V is TRBV5-1 and J is TRBJ1-2; 7 bases fit TRBD1. V shed 0 bases, J shed 5 bases, and the junction held 10 bases outside the gene matches. CDR3 length equals 16 residues. Germline CDR1 and CDR2: SGHRS and YFSETQ. The CDR3 reads CASSLGETRGSYGYTF. Here the CDR3 DNA reads TGCGCCAGCAGCTTGGGGGAAACCAGGGGGAGTTATGGCTACACCTTC. The complete variable domain, with remaining parts taken from reference TRBV5-1 and TRBJ1-2, reads KAGVTQTPRYLIKTRGQQVTLSCSPISGHRSVSWYQQTPGQGLQFLFEYFSETQRNKGNFPGRFSGRQFSNSRSEMNVSTLELGDSALYLCASSLGETRGSYGYTFGSGTRLTVV.

This rearrangement joins TRBV4-3 to TRBJ2-3; 11 nucleotides line up with TRBD2. The J segment lost 0 bases and the V segment lost 3 bases, leaving 2 bases of the junction unmatched. The CDR3 extends over 16 amino acids. Germline V gives CDR1 LGHNA, CDR2 YSLEER. CDR3 DNA sequence: TGCGCCAGCAGCCAGACTAGCGGGATAAGCACAGATACGCAGTATTTT. It codes for CASSQTSGISTDTQYF.

This sequence joins TRBV6-1 and TRBJ1-2; a weak D match, TRBD1 (6 bases). Germline values: CDR1 MNHNS, CDR2 SASEGT. There are 13 residues in the CDR3. V gave up 6 bases and J gave up 3 bases, with 11 bases separating them. The CDR3 coding sequence is TGTGCCAGCAGGAAAGGACAGTACTATGGCTACACCTTC. This translates into CASRKGQYYGYTF.

The gene calls are TRBV7-6 and TRBJ2-3, with D unclear. Germline V gene sequence: CDR1 SGHVS, CDR2 FNYEAQ. CDR3 length: 14 amino acids. The V end was cut by 4 bases, the J end by 4 bases, with 12 bases between. Here the CDR3 reads CASSSTLDADTQYF. The CDR3, as DNA: TGTGCCAGCAGCTCCACCTTAGACGCAGATACGCAGTATTTT.

This clone came up once. Distinct nucleotide sequences in the sample also encode this CDR3. The V and J genes are TRBV18 and TRBJ1-2; TRBD1 agrees at 7 bases. The CDR3 covers 13 residues. Germline-derived CDR1 and CDR2 are KGHSH and LQKENI. V dropped 3 bases and J dropped 2; count of bases not matched to a gene: 0. The CDR3 protein is CASSPDRNYGYTF. The CDR3, as DNA: TGTGCCAGCTCACCGGACAGGAACTATGGCTACACCTTC.

This chain joins TRBV28 and TRBJ1-1, with 8 bases aligning to TRBD1. This CDR3 has 15 residues. The germline gives CDR1 MDHEN, CDR2 SYDVKM. V trimming: 6 bases; J trimming: 0 bases; junction bases outside the gene matches: 6. The CDR3 DNA is TGTGCCAGCAGACCAGGGGGCGCCGTGAACACTGAAGCTTTCTTT. It encodes CASRPGGAVNTEAFF.

The chain is built from TRBV30 and TRBJ2-7; D is possibly TRBD2 (6 bases). Trimming stripped 4 bases from V and 7 bases from J, with 11 bases between. The CDR3 length is 11 residues. From germline, CDR1 is GTSNPN and CDR2 SVGIG (reference sequence). CDR3 loop: CAWTRAGEQYF. The CDR3 region has the DNA TGTGCCTGGACCCGGGCGGGGGAGCAGTACTTC.

The CDR3 nucleotides read TGTGCCAGCAGCTTACTTAATGCAGGGACTAATGAAAAACTGTTTTTT. Its translation is CASSLLNAGTNEKLFF. The chain joins TRBV7-8 to TRBJ1-4; D might be TRBD1 (5 bases). V dropped 2 bases and J dropped 2 bases, with 12 bases sitting between them. Germline lookup yields CDR1 SGHVS and CDR2 FQNEAQ. The CDR3 totals 16 residues.

A few counts support this clone. The chain has TRBV5-1 and TRBJ1-2; D uncertain. Germline CDR1 is SGHRS and CDR2 is YFSETQ. CDR3 length: 14 amino acids. Trimming removed 1 base at V and 0 bases at J, with 7 bases between. CDR3 amino acids: CASSLTSANYGYTF. CDR3 coding DNA: TGCGCCAGCAGCTTGACCTCAGCTAACTATGGCTACACCTTC. The full variable domain, its missing parts supplied by reference TRBV5-1 and TRBJ1-2, is KAGVTQTPRYLIKTRGQQVTLSCSPISGHRSVSWYQQTPGQGLQFLFEYFSETQRNKGNFPGRFSGRQFSNSRSEMNVSTLELGDSALYLCASSLTSANYGYTFGSGTRLTVV.

V and J are TRBV6-5 and TRBJ2-7, with 9 bases aligning to TRBD1. Losses at the gene ends were 5 bases for V and 2 bases for J; bases not matched to a gene: 7. In germline, CDR1 is MNHEY, CDR2 SVGAGI. This CDR3 is 15 amino acids long. The CDR3 DNA follows: TGTGCCAGCAGTCCCTCTGGGACAGGGACCTACGAGCAGTACTTC. Translation: CASSPSGTGTYEQYF.